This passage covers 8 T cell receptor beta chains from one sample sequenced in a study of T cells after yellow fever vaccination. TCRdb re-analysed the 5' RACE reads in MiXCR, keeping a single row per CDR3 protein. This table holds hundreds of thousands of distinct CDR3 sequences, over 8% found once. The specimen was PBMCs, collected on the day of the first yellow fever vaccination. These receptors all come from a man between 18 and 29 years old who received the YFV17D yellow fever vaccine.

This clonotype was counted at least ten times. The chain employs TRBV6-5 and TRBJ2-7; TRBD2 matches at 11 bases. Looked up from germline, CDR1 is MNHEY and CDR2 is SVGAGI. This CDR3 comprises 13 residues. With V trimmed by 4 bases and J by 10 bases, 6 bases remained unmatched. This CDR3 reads CASSSRLAGLQYV. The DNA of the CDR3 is TGTGCCAGCAGTTCAAGACTAGCGGGGTTACAGTACGTC.

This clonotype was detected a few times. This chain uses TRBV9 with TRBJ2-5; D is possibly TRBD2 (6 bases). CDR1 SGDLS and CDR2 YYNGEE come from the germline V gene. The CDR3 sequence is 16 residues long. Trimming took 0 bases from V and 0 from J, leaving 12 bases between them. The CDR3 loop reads CASSVDTGEYQETQYF. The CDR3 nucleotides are TGTGCCAGCAGCGTAGATACGGGAGAGTACCAAGAGACCCAGTACTTC.

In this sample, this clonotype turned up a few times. The CDR3 is CASSLDGDRPGNTIYF. CDR3 nucleotides: TGCGCCAGCAGCTTGGACGGGGACAGGCCTGGAAACACCATATATTTT. The J gene is TRBJ1-3, the V gene TRBV5-1; 8 positions agree with TRBD1. V shed 0 bases, J shed 2 bases, and the junction held 4 bases outside the gene matches. The CDR3 is 16 residues long. Germline lookup yields CDR1 SGHRS and CDR2 YFSETQ.

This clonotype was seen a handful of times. CDR3 sequence (DNA): TGTGCCACCAGTGTGGGGGGTTACAATGAGCAGTTCTTC. Translation: CATSVGGYNEQFF. The chain employs TRBV24-1 and TRBJ2-1; D is possibly TRBD2 (6 bases). CDR3 length equals 13 residues. V was clipped by 5 bases and J by 4 bases, with 8 bases between them. CDR1 and CDR2 from the germline V gene are KGHDR and SFDVKD.

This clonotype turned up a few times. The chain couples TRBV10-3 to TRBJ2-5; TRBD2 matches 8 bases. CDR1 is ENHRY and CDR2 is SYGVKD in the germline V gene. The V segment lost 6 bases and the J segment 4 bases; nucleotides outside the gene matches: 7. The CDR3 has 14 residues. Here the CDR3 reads CAIRDSREGETQYF. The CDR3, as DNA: TGTGCCATCAGGGACAGTCGGGAGGGAGAGACCCAGTACTTC.

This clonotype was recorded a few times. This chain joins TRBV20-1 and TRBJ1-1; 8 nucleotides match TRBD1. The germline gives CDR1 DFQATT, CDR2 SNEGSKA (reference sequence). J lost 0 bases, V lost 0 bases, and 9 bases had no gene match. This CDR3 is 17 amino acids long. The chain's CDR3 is CSARERGRGRMNTEAFF. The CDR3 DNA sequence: TGCAGTGCTAGAGAAAGGGGCAGGGGGCGTATGAACACTGAAGCTTTCTTT.

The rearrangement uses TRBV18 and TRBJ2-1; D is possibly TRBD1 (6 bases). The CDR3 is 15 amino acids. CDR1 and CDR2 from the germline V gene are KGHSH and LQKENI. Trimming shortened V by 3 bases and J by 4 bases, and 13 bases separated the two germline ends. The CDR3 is CASSPREGGYNEQFF. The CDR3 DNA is TGTGCCAGCTCACCTCGAGAAGGGGGTTACAATGAGCAGTTCTTC.

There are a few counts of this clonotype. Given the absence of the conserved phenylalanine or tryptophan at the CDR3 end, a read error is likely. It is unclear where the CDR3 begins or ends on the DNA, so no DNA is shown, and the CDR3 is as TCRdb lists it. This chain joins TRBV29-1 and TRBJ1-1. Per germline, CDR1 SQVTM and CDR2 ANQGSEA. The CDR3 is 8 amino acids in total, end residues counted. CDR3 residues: CSVEGYSS.